This T cell receptor (beta chain) was retrieved from a study of T cells expressing NK-cell markers. Study in general: From sorted CD3+CD56+NKG2C+, CD3+CD56+NKG2C- and CD3+CD56-NKG2C+ T cells came the TCR beta repertoires.

The CDR3 consists of 14 residues. Production of TCR beta cDNA relied on 5'RACE template switching with UMIs. TCRdb re-analyzed the 5' RACE reads; it lists each CDR3 protein once, without DNA. The sample table sets out some 300,000 distinct CDR3 sequences. This chain links TRBV12-3 or TRBV12-4 with TRBJ2-1; TCRdb selects TRBD1, and the lack of DNA leaves this call unchecked. The sample was blood T cells: a sorted CD56 or NKG2C T cell subset, CD4+ or CD8+ T cells, or bulk PBMC T cells (not recorded which). The clonotype was recovered from a man between 18 and 35 years old in good health. The CDR3 is CATARDQGGNEQFF.